What follows are 12 T cell receptor beta chains derived from one specimen sequenced in a study of metastatic and nonmetastatic thyroid tumors. TCRdb reanalyzed the PCR reads with MiXCR. This sample carries roughly 90,000 clones, around 14% of them seen once, and the ten largest clones take 3.6%. All patients reached thyroid surgery having received no treatment beforehand. The sample taken for sequencing was blood. The receptors stem from a female donor with papillary thyroid cancer or a benign thyroid nodule (not recorded which). Some clones in this sample may be carry-over from other donors' samples.

This clone was recorded many times. The V call is TRBV11-2, the J call TRBJ2-3, with TRBD1 as a possible D gene (6 bases). CDR3 length equals 15 residues. Germline V gene sequence: CDR1 SGHAT, CDR2 FQNNGV. V was clipped by 5 bases and J by 4 bases, with 16 bases between them. CDR3 protein: CASSLRGYMADTQYF. The CDR3 DNA is TGTGCCAGCAGCCTTAGGGGGTATATGGCAGATACGCAGTATTTT.

This clone was counted many times. The rearrangement uses TRBV7-3 and TRBJ2-3; 11 positions match TRBD2. V gave up 1 base and J gave up 0 bases; unmatched junction bases: 9. The CDR3 length is 19 residues. The germline V gene has CDR1 SGHTA and CDR2 FQGTGA. The chain's CDR3 is CASSLRSSGGWASTDTQYF. DNA for the CDR3: TGTGCCAGCAGCTTAAGGTCTAGCGGGGGGTGGGCTAGCACAGATACGCAGTATTTT.

This clone was detected only a few times. This may come from a read error, since a much larger clone is one base off. The V call is TRBV7-8, the J call TRBJ2-1; 9 nucleotides align to TRBD1. Trimming cost V 2 bases and J 9 bases; bases outside gene matches: 5. This CDR3 contains 14 residues. Germline V gene data show CDR1 as SGHVS and CDR2 as FQNEAQ. CDR3 DNA sequence: TGTGCCAGCAGCTTAAACAGGGGGCGCCTTGAGCAGTTCTTC. Translation gives CASSLNRGRLEQFF. The variable domain in full, completed from reference TRBV7-8 and TRBJ2-1, reads GAGVSQSPRYKVAKRGQDVALRCDPISGHVSLFWYQQALGQGPEFLTYFQNEAQLDKSGLPSDRFFAERPEGSVSTLKIQRTQQEDSAVYLCASSLNRGRLEQFFGPGTRLTVL.

This clone has a count of ten or more. This chain connects TRBV4-2 to TRBJ1-6, with D perhaps matching TRBD1 (5 bases). The CDR3 consists of 15 residues. Trimming shortened V by 0 bases and J by 9 bases, and 12 bases separated the two germline ends. Germline values: CDR1 LGHNA, CDR2 YNFKEQ. CDR3 sequence: CASSQEGPGGSPLHF. Here the CDR3 DNA reads TGTGCCAGCAGCCAAGAGGGGCCGGGGGGTTCACCCCTCCACTTT.

This clone was observed a handful of times. The chain employs TRBV2 and TRBJ2-5; D might be TRBD2 (6 bases). The CDR3 consists of 15 residues. CDR1 and CDR2 (germline): SNHLY, FYNNEI. V lost 4 bases and J 3 bases, leaving 15 bases between the germline ends. The CDR3 spells CASSAIAGRKETQYF. The CDR3 DNA follows: TGTGCCAGCAGTGCAATCGCAGGGAGGAAAGAGACCCAGTACTTC.

There are many counts of this clone. The rearrangement uses TRBV5-1 and TRBJ1-4; D remains ambiguous. Germline V gene lookup returns CDR1 SGHRS and CDR2 YFSETQ. V shed 2 bases and J shed 3 bases, with 14 bases lying between them. The CDR3 loop spans 16 amino acids. The CDR3 coding sequence is TGCGCCAGCAGCTTATATGGCGCGGGGTCTAATGAAAAACTGTTTTTT. The encoded protein is CASSLYGAGSNEKLFF.

Regarding this clone: The CDR3 carries no conserved terminal phenylalanine or tryptophan, so it likely arises from a read error. The chain couples TRBV6-5 to TRBJ2-5, with D hard to call. CDR1 and CDR2 from the germline V gene are MNHEY and SVGAGI. This CDR3 is built from 13 residues. The V gene lost 5 bases and the J gene lost 0 bases, with 7 bases spanning the gap. The chain's CDR3 is CASSIGYQETQYS. For the CDR3, the DNA is TGTGCCAGCAGTATCGGGTACCAAGAGACCCAGTACTCC.

Worth noting for this clone: This clone may be a read error of a much larger clone one base away. This rearrangement joins TRBV5-4 to TRBJ2-1, with D possibly TRBD1 on 6 matching bases. The germline CDR1 and CDR2 sequences are SGHNT and YYREEE (reference sequence). The length of the CDR3 is 17 residues. Trimming pared 4 bases from V and 3 bases from J, leaving 20 bases between. Here the CDR3 reads CASSPRTALHVYNEQFF. Written as DNA, the CDR3 is TGTGCCAGCAGCCCGAGGACAGCACTCCATGTCTACAATGAGCAGTTCTTC.

The rearrangement links TRBV6-7 to TRBJ1-2; 8 nucleotides agree with TRBD1. TRBV6-7 is reported as an ORF; its role is uncertain. Trimming removed 1 base from V and 7 bases from J; junction bases left unmatched: 20. CDR3 length: 19 residues. CDR3 residues: CASSYLTYGTGIEGFGYTF. DNA for the CDR3: TGTGCCAGCAGTTACTTGACCTACGGGACAGGCATTGAGGGGTTTGGCTACACCTTC.

This clone was detected a few times. This chain uses TRBV6-1 with TRBJ1-1, with D uncertain. CDR1 is MNHNS and CDR2 is SASEGT in the germline V gene. CDR3 size: 15 residues. V dropped 9 bases and J dropped 1 base, with 18 bases sitting between them. CDR3 sequence (DNA): TGTGCCAGAAGCATACCCCCGGTACCGAACACTGAAGCTTTCTTT. Its protein is CARSIPPVPNTEAFF.

This clone has a count of ten or more. The J gene is TRBJ2-2, the V gene TRBV7-9; TRBD1 aligns across 9 bases. The CDR3 consists of 15 residues. The J segment lost 4 bases and the V segment lost 1 base, leaving 1 base of the junction unmatched. Germline V CDR1 and CDR2: SEHNR, FQNEAQ (reference sequence). DNA of the CDR3: TGTGCCAGCAGCTTAGGACAGGGGGTCACCGGGGAGCTGTTTTTT. It encodes CASSLGQGVTGELFF. Supplemented by reference TRBV7-9 and TRBJ2-2, the full variable domain reads DTGVSQNPRHKITKRGQNVTFRCDPISEHNRLYWYRQTLGQGPEFLTYFQNEAQLEKSRLLSDRFSAERPKGSFSTLEIQRTEQGDSAMYLCASSLGQGVTGELFFGEGSRLTVL.

In regard to this clone: This specimen includes other DNA sequences encoding the same CDR3. The gene calls are TRBV5-4 and TRBJ2-1; D not certain. The CDR3 runs to 14 residues. Germline CDR1 SGHNT, CDR2 YYREEE (reference sequence). V lost 0 bases and J 8 bases, leaving 12 bases between the germline ends. Here the CDR3 DNA reads TGTGCCAGCAGCTTGGCCCCGGATAGGGATGAGCAGTTCTTC. This gives the protein CASSLAPDRDEQFF. The whole variable domain, filled in from reference TRBV5-4 and TRBJ2-1, reads ETGVTQSPTHLIKTRGQQVTLRCSSQSGHNTVSWYQQALGQGPQFIFQYYREEENGRGNFPPRFSGLQFPNYSSELNVNALELDDSALYLCASSLAPDRDEQFFGPGTRLTVL.